A single sample gave rise to the 20 T cell receptor beta chains below, sequenced in a study of graft-versus-host responses after intestinal transplantation (dated by TCRdb to the early 2020s). Antigens for these TCRs are unknown. Receptor libraries were prepared by the immunoSEQ multiplex PCR assay. This is the immuneACCESS table as TCRdb keeps it, with only in-frame sequences that have V and J called. A part of the clones is gone; compared with another copy, unresolved V genes explain less than half, and the rest is unexplained. Counted in this sample were around 130,000 clones; roughly 92% of them appeared once. The ten top clones hold over 0.15% of the sample. Per the publication, the time point label means: cells obtained before transplantation from donor or recipient. The specimen comprised unstimulated CD4+ T cells sorted from spleen or lymph node cells, sampled before intestinal transplant. These receptors were obtained from a human donor who received an intestinal transplant.

This rearrangement joins TRBV4-2 to TRBJ1-6, with unresolved D. Looked up from germline, CDR1 is LGHNA and CDR2 is YNFKEQ. Between the trimmed V and J ends, which lost 1 base and 8 bases, there was a span of 18 bases. CDR3 length: 17 residues. The CDR3 protein is CASSQVGSRNGYSPLHF. The CDR3 DNA follows: TGTGCCAGCAGCCAAGTGGGCAGCCGGAACGGCTATTCACCCCTCCACTTT.

V gene TRBV6-5 combines with J gene TRBJ1-5, with 7 nucleotides matching TRBD1. Germline V gives CDR1 MNHEY, CDR2 SVGAGI. Trimming cost V 4 bases and J 5 bases; bases outside gene matches: 2. This CDR3 spans 13 amino acids. In DNA, the CDR3 is TGTGCCAGCAGTTCTAGGGGGCATCAGCCCCAGCATTTT. It yields the protein CASSSRGHQPQHF.

The genes are TRBV7-6 and TRBJ1-5; D gene unclear. Trimming left V 2 bases short and J 5 bases short, with 10 bases between. This CDR3 has 14 amino acids. CDR1 is SGHVS and CDR2 is FNYEAQ in the germline V gene. CDR3 bases: TGTGCCAGCAGCTTACGGGGTTGGGATCAGCCCCAGCATTTT. Translation gives CASSLRGWDQPQHF.

The chain carries TRBV18 and TRBJ2-7; possibly TRBD1 for D (6 bases). V shed 3 bases and J shed 4 bases, with 16 bases lying between them. This CDR3 contains 15 residues. Germline CDR1 KGHSH, CDR2 LQKENI. The CDR3 nucleotides are TGTGCCAGCTCACCCCAGGCATTTGACAGGTACGAGCAGTACTTC. It is translated as CASSPQAFDRYEQYF. Combining the CDR3 with reference TRBV18 and TRBJ2-7 gives the whole variable domain NAGVMQNPRHLVRRRGQEARLRCSPMKGHSHVYWYRQLPEEGLKFMVYLQKENIIDESGMPKERFSAEFPKEGPSILRIQQVVRGDSAAYFCASSPQAFDRYEQYFGPGTRLTVT.

J is TRBJ2-7 and V is TRBV12-2; whether TRBD1, the table's D call, matches the DNA was not checked. TRBV12-2 constitutes a pseudogene. This CDR3 is 12 amino acids long. CDR3 DNA sequence: TGTGCAAGTCTCCCAGATTCACCCGAGCAGTACTTC. Translation: CASLPDSPEQYF.

This clone has just a few counts. This chain uses TRBV4-2 with TRBJ1-1, with D hard to call. The CDR3 is made up of 18 amino acids. V was shortened by 0 bases and J by 2 bases, with 19 bases between the two germline ends. Germline V gives CDR1 LGHNA, CDR2 YNFKEQ. The CDR3 loop is CASSQELRFGEGNTEAFF. The DNA for the CDR3 is TGTGCCAGCAGCCAAGAGCTGCGCTTTGGCGAAGGAAACACTGAAGCTTTCTTT.

The chain employs TRBV7-2 and TRBJ2-1; D is undetermined. V lost 2 bases, J lost 0 bases, and 8 bases lay in between. Germline-derived CDR1 and CDR2 are SGHTA and FQGNSA. The CDR3 runs to 15 residues. CDR3 region: CASSLSPDSYNEQFF. Written as DNA, the CDR3 is TGTGCCAGCAGCTTAAGCCCAGACTCCTACAATGAGCAGTTCTTC.

J is TRBJ2-1 and V is TRBV2, with TRBD2 identical over 9 bases. Germline V CDR1 and CDR2: SNHLY, FYNNEI. V gave up 6 bases and J gave up 2 bases; unmatched junction bases: 8. The CDR3 contains 16 residues. For the CDR3, the DNA is TGTGCCAGCAGAAAACCCGGCGGGGGGGCCTACAATGAGCAGTTCTTC. Residues: CASRKPGGGAYNEQFF.

The chain recombines TRBV6-1 with TRBJ1-5; perhaps TRBD1 as D (5 bases). Trimming removed 0 bases from V and 0 bases from J, with 18 bases in between. The CDR3 loop spans 19 amino acids. Germline assignment: CDR1 MNHNS and CDR2 SASEGT. DNA of the CDR3: TGTGCCAGCAGTGAAGCGAGGGGAGGGCAAGGGGTTAGCAATCAGCCCCAGCATTTT. This codes for CASSEARGGQGVSNQPQHF.

The gene calls are TRBV5-1 and TRBJ1-1, with 7 bases matching TRBD1. The CDR3 spans 13 residues. Per the germline V gene, CDR1 is SGHRS and CDR2 is YFSETQ. V trimming: 4 bases; J trimming: 7 bases; junction bases outside the gene matches: 7. The DNA for the CDR3 is TGCGCCAGCAGCCCTGACAGGGCTGGTGAAGCTTTCTTT. Translation gives CASSPDRAGEAFF.

In this sample, this clone turned up once. The chain has TRBV27 and TRBJ2-1; 8 nucleotides align to TRBD1. Germline-derived CDR1 and CDR2 are MNHEY and SMNVEV (reference sequence). J was trimmed by 6 bases and V by 8 bases; bases with no gene match: 12. The CDR3 has 15 amino acids. As DNA, the CDR3 is TGTGCCAGCCGGACCCTCGGACAGGGCTTCAATGAGCAGTTCTTC. It specifies CASRTLGQGFNEQFF.

The chain uses TRBV6-5 and TRBJ1-5; D might be TRBD1 (5 bases). Germline values: CDR1 MNHEY, CDR2 SVGAGI. The CDR3 is 15 residues long. V lost 6 bases and J lost 2, with 14 bases in between. CDR3 sequence reads: CASSSVPGGNQPQHF. The DNA for the CDR3 is TGTGCCAGCAGCTCGGTCCCGGGGGGCAATCAGCCCCAGCATTTT.

This sequence joins TRBV6-5 and TRBJ1-5; D might be TRBD1 (5 bases). The V end was cut by 4 bases, the J end by 5 bases, with 12 bases between. In germline, CDR1 is MNHEY, CDR2 SVGAGI. This CDR3 comprises 14 residues. CDR3 DNA: TGTGCCAGCAGTTTTGAGAGGGACGATCAGCCCCAGCATTTT. Translated, it gives CASSFERDDQPQHF.

The chain employs TRBV6-6 and TRBJ1-1; TRBD1 matches 7 bases. The CDR3 loop spans 14 amino acids. After removal of 7 bases from V and 0 bases from J, the junction contained 5 bases not matched to a gene. From germline, CDR1 is MNHNY and CDR2 SVGAGI (reference sequence). The CDR3 nucleotides are TGTGCCAGCACCGTGACAGGGATGAACACTGAAGCTTTCTTT. Protein: CASTVTGMNTEAFF.

The chain uses TRBV19 and TRBJ1-1, with 8 bases that match TRBD1. This CDR3 region has 13 residues. After removal of 7 bases from V and 5 bases from J, the junction contained 6 bases not matched to a gene. CDR1 and CDR2 from the germline V gene are LNHDA and SQIVND (reference sequence). The CDR3 region is CASIGQGWTEAFF. DNA for the CDR3: TGTGCCAGTATAGGACAGGGCTGGACTGAAGCTTTCTTT.

This clone occurred once. The J gene is TRBJ1-2, the V gene TRBV14, with D perhaps matching TRBD1 (5 bases). CDR3 size: 11 residues. Germline V gene lookup returns CDR1 SGHDN and CDR2 FVKESK. V was trimmed by 2 bases and J by 14 bases, leaving 12 bases between them. CDR3 protein: CASSQWGKWTF. The CDR3, as DNA: TGTGCCAGCAGCCAATGGGGGAAATGGACCTTC.

This clone was counted a single time. The genes are TRBV29-1 and TRBJ1-5, with 8 bases identical to TRBD1. CDR3 length: 15 amino acids. With V trimmed by 7 bases and J by 7 bases, 15 bases remained unmatched. Germline V CDR1 and CDR2: SQVTM, ANQGSEA. CDR3 residues: CSERTGRGRRQPQHF. DNA of the CDR3: TGCAGCGAACGGACAGGGAGGGGTCGACGGCAGCCCCAGCATTTT.

The genes are TRBV21-1 and TRBJ1-2. TRBV21-1 is a recognized pseudogene. There are 19 residues in the CDR3. The CDR3: CASSKSVKGSARVGYGYTF. The CDR3 DNA reads as TGTGCCAGCAGCAAATCCGTAAAGGGGAGCGCCCGCGTTGGCTATGGCTACACCTTC.

This chain uses TRBV27 with TRBJ1-1; TRBD1 aligns across 9 bases. The CDR3 is made up of 17 amino acids. Germline CDR1 and CDR2: MNHEY and SMNVEV (reference sequence). The trim removed 5 bases at V and 1 base at J, leaving 11 bases unmatched. CDR3 nucleotides: TGTGCCAGCAGTCCCGGGACAGGGTATTCTAGGAACACTGAAGCTTTCTTT. Amino acids: CASSPGTGYSRNTEAFF.

The V gene is TRBV6-1, the J gene TRBJ2-1; D is unclear. Per the germline V gene, CDR1 is MNHNS and CDR2 is SASEGT. The ends were cut back, 2 bases at V and 1 base at J, with 3 bases in the middle. The CDR3 covers 13 residues. The CDR3 sequence: CASSERSYNEQFF. For the CDR3, the DNA is TGTGCCAGCAGTGAAAGGTCCTACAATGAGCAGTTCTTC.